This T cell receptor beta chain was sequenced in a study of metastatic and nonmetastatic thyroid tumors. Study observations and caveats: Significantly higher TCR beta diversity was reportedly seen in malignant thyroid tumors than benign nodules, in blood and tumor.

Germline V gene lookup returns CDR1 MNHEY and CDR2 SMNVEV (reference sequence). CDR3 length equals 13 residues. Trimming cost V 6 bases and J 5 bases; bases outside gene matches: 4. TCRdb re-clonotyped the PCR reads via MiXCR. The repertoire holds about 27,000 clones, roughly 15% seen once, with around 6.3% in the top ten. This clone was counted between two and nine times. Its antigen remains unknown. Every patient underwent thyroid surgery untreated. The sequence derives from a male donor with papillary thyroid cancer or a benign thyroid nodule (not recorded which). Some clones in this sample may be carry-over from other donors' samples. Input material: blood. The J gene is TRBJ1-2, the V gene TRBV27, with 9 nucleotides matching TRBD1. The CDR3 nucleotides read TGTGCCAGCAGACCCGGGACAGGGTATGGCTACACCTTC. Its translation is CASRPGTGYGYTF.